This TCR beta chain stems from a study of T cell changes during pregnancy in multiple sclerosis. The V gene's germline CDR1 is SEHNR and CDR2 FQNEAQ (reference sequence). V dropped 4 bases and J dropped 0; count of bases not matched to a gene: 12. The length of the CDR3 is 19 residues. Profiled with immunoSEQ multiplex PCR; TCRdb holds only in-frame clones, not every one. The sample lists 55,000 to 70,000 clones; 90% were seen once. This sequence was found in a female donor in good health, enrolled as a control in a pregnancy study. V is TRBV7-9 and J is TRBJ2-6; 7 bases line up with TRBD2. The sequences come from peripheral blood, collected in the first trimester of pregnancy. This CDR3 reads CASSSRGPAGPSGANVLTF. CDR3 nucleotide sequence: TGTGCCAGCAGCTCACGGGGCCCAGCGGGGCCCTCTGGGGCCAACGTCCTGACTTTC.